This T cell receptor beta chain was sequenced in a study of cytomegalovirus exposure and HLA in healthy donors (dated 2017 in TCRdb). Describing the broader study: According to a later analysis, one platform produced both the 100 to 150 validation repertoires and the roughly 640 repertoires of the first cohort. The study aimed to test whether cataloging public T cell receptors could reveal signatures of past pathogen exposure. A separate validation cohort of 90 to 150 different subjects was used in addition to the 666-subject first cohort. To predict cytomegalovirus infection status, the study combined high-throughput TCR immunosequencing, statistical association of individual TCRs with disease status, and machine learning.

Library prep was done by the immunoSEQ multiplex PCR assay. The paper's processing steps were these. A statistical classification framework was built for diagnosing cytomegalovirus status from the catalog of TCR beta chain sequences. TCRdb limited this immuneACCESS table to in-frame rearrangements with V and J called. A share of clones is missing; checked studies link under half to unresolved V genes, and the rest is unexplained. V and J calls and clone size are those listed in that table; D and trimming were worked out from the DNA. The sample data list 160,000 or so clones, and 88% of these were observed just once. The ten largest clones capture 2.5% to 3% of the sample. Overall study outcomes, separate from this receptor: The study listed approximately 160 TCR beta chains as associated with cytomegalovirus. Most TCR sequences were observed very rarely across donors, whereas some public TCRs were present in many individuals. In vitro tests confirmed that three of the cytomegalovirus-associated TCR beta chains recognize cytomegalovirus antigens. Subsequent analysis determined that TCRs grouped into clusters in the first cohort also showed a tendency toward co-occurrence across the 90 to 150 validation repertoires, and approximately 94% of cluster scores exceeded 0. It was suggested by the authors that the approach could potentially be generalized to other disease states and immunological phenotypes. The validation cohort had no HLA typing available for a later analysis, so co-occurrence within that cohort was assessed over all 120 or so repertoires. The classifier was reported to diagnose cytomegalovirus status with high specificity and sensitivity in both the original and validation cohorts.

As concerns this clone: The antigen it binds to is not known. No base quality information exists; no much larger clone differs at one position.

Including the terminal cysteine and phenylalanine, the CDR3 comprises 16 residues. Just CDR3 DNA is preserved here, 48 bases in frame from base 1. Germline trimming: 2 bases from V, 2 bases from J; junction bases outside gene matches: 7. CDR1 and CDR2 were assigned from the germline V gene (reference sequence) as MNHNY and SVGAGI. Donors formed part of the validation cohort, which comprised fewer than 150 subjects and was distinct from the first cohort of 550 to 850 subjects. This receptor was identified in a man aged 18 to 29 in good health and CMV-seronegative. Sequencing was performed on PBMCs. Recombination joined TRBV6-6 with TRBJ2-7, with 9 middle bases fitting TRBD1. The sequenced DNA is TGTGCCAGCAGTTACAAACAGGGGGCGCAAACCTACGAGCAGTACTTC. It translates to CASSYKQGAQTYEQYF.